The rows below give T cell receptor beta chains drawn from one sample of a study of cytomegalovirus exposure and HLA in healthy donors. The table came from immunoSEQ multiplex PCR; TCRdb's copy has only in-frame clones and leaves some out. Seen in this sample are about 200,000 clones; the ten most common clones hold roughly 0.74%. The sequencing input was PBMCs. Every receptor here comes from a boy younger than 18 in good health and CMV-seronegative. Each CDR3 is given with its conserved first and last residue. Each record gives: V gene, D gene, J gene, CDR3 DNA, CDR3 protein. A D gene is named only where the DNA matches it firmly.

V gene: TRBV6-6; D gene: -; J gene: TRBJ1-2; CDR3 DNA: TGTGCCAGCAGTACCCAAGACAGGAATATTGGCTACACCTTC; CDR3 protein: CASSTQDRNIGYTF
V gene: TRBV4-1; D gene: TRBD2; J gene: TRBJ2-1; CDR3 DNA: TGCGCCAGCAGCCAAGAAGGGACTAGCTATGCCAATGAGCAGTTCTTC; CDR3 protein: CASSQEGTSYANEQFF
V gene: TRBV27; D gene: -; J gene: TRBJ1-6; CDR3 DNA: TGTGCCAGCAGTTTATCGGCAGGCTATAATTCACCCCTCCACTTT; CDR3 protein: CASSLSAGYNSPLHF
V gene: TRBV18; D gene: -; J gene: TRBJ1-3; CDR3 DNA: TGTGCCAGCTCAGAACAGGTTCCTGGAAACACCATATATTTT; CDR3 protein: CASSEQVPGNTIYF
V gene: TRBV27; D gene: -; J gene: TRBJ2-7; CDR3 DNA: TGTGCCAGCAAATTGGGGGGACAGATCTACGAGCAGTACTTC; CDR3 protein: CASKLGGQIYEQYF
V gene: TRBV13; D gene: -; J gene: TRBJ2-5; CDR3 DNA: TGTGCCAGCAGCTTAAGGGGTCCTTGGGAGACCCAGTACTTC; CDR3 protein: CASSLRGPWETQYF
V gene: TRBV5-1; D gene: TRBD2; J gene: TRBJ2-1; CDR3 DNA: TGCGCCAGCAGCGTGACTAGCGGGATCTACAATGAGCAGTTCTTC; CDR3 protein: CASSVTSGIYNEQFF
V gene: TRBV5-4; D gene: -; J gene: TRBJ2-7; CDR3 DNA: TGTGCCAGCAGGCACACAGGGGGAGGGACCTACGAGCAGTACTTC; CDR3 protein: CASRHTGGGTYEQYF
V gene: TRBV2; D gene: TRBD2; J gene: TRBJ2-1; CDR3 DNA: TGTGCCAGCACTGGGGAGCGGGACTCAACGAATGAGCAGTTCTTC; CDR3 protein: CASTGERDSTNEQFF
V gene: TRBV7-9; D gene: TRBD1; J gene: TRBJ2-3; CDR3 DNA: TGTGCCAGCAGCTCGGGACAGACAACCACAGATACGCAGTATTTT; CDR3 protein: CASSSGQTTTDTQYF
V gene: TRBV12-5; D gene: TRBD1; J gene: TRBJ2-1; CDR3 DNA: TGTGCTAGTGGTGATGGGACAGGGTACAATGAGCAGTTCTTC; CDR3 protein: CASGDGTGYNEQFF
V gene: TRBV18; D gene: -; J gene: TRBJ2-3; CDR3 DNA: TGTGCCAGCTCACCAAGACAGGGCACAGATACGCAGTATTTT; CDR3 protein: CASSPRQGTDTQYF
V gene: TRBV5-6; D gene: -; J gene: TRBJ1-2; CDR3 DNA: TGTGCCAGCAGCTTGGGAGGTTCCGGGAGATGCACCTTC; CDR3 protein: CASSLGGSGRCTF
V gene: TRBV6-1; D gene: -; J gene: TRBJ1-1; CDR3 DNA: TGTGCCAGCCAGGCCCCCACTGAAGCTTTCTTT; CDR3 protein: CASQAPTEAFF
V gene: TRBV4-1; D gene: -; J gene: TRBJ1-2; CDR3 DNA: TGCGCCAGCAGCCAGATCGCCAGGGGATTCAACTATGGCTACACCTTC; CDR3 protein: CASSQIARGFNYGYTF
V gene: TRBV4-1; D gene: TRBD1; J gene: TRBJ1-1; CDR3 DNA: TGCGCCAGCAGCCAAGGGGACAGGGGAAAGGACACTGAAGCTTTCTTT; CDR3 protein: CASSQGDRGKDTEAFF
V gene: TRBV9; D gene: -; J gene: TRBJ2-7; CDR3 DNA: TGTGCCAGCAGCGTAGGGCACACCTACGAGCAGTACTTC; CDR3 protein: CASSVGHTYEQYF
V gene: TRBV5-1; D gene: -; J gene: TRBJ1-4; CDR3 DNA: TGCGCCAGCAGCTTGGTCAGTGATGAAAAACTGTTTTTT; CDR3 protein: CASSLVSDEKLFF
V gene: TRBV11-1; D gene: TRBD1; J gene: TRBJ1-1; CDR3 DNA: TGTGCCAGCAGTTCACCAGGGACAGGGACTTTCTACACTGAAGCTTTCTTT; CDR3 protein: CASSSPGTGTFYTEAFF
V gene: TRBV19; D gene: TRBD1; J gene: TRBJ1-2; CDR3 DNA: TGTGCCAGTAATCATCACAGGGGAAAAGATGGCTACACCTTC; CDR3 protein: CASNHHRGKDGYTF
V gene: TRBV11-2; D gene: -; J gene: TRBJ1-6; CDR3 DNA: TGTGCCAGCCGGAAACCCGGGGGGGGAGTATCTAATTCACCCCTCCACTTT; CDR3 protein: CASRKPGGGVSNSPLHF
V gene: TRBV5-1; D gene: -; J gene: TRBJ1-1; CDR3 DNA: TGCGCCAGCAGCCTGACGGGTCTCACTGAAGCTTTCTTT; CDR3 protein: CASSLTGLTEAFF
V gene: TRBV29-1; D gene: -; J gene: TRBJ1-4; CDR3 DNA: TGCAGCGTTGAAGACCTGGGGAGTAATGAAAAACTGTTTTTT; CDR3 protein: CSVEDLGSNEKLFF
V gene: TRBV7-2; D gene: -; J gene: TRBJ2-7; CDR3 DNA: TGTGCCTCCAGGGTGGGGGGTCCCTCCTACGAGCAGTACTTC; CDR3 protein: CASRVGGPSYEQYF
V gene: TRBV9; D gene: TRBD1; J gene: TRBJ1-6; CDR3 DNA: TGTGCCAGCAGCCGGGACAGGGATTCACCCCTCCACTTT; CDR3 protein: CASSRDRDSPLHF
V gene: TRBV6-5; D gene: TRBD2; J gene: TRBJ2-3; CDR3 DNA: TGTGCCAGCAGTGGACTAGCGGCTAGCACAGATACGCAGTATTTT; CDR3 protein: CASSGLAASTDTQYF
V gene: TRBV5-1; D gene: -; J gene: TRBJ2-5; CDR3 DNA: TGCGCCAGCAGCTTGAATTTGGACACTTCCTCCCAGTACTTC; CDR3 protein: CASSLNLDTSSQYF
V gene: TRBV19; D gene: -; J gene: TRBJ2-2; CDR3 DNA: TGTGCCAGTAATTCCGCGGGGAGGTTGACCGGGGAGCTGTTTTTT; CDR3 protein: CASNSAGRLTGELFF
V gene: TRBV12-5; D gene: TRBD2; J gene: TRBJ2-1; CDR3 DNA: TGTGCTAGTGGCCCAGGACTAGCGGGCAATACCAACAATGAGCAGTTCTTC; CDR3 protein: CASGPGLAGNTNNEQFF
V gene: TRBV7-2; D gene: TRBD1; J gene: TRBJ2-5; CDR3 DNA: TGTGCCAGCAGCTCGAACCGGGACAGGGGGCAAGTGACCCAGTACTTC; CDR3 protein: CASSSNRDRGQVTQYF
V gene: TRBV4-2; D gene: TRBD2; J gene: TRBJ2-1; CDR3 DNA: TGTGCCAGCAGCCATCTAGTAGCGGGGGAGAATTACAATGAGCAGTTCTTC; CDR3 protein: CASSHLVAGENYNEQFF
V gene: TRBV28; D gene: -; J gene: TRBJ2-7; CDR3 DNA: TGTGCCAGCAGGAAAGGACAATACGAGCAGTACTTC; CDR3 protein: CASRKGQYEQYF
V gene: TRBV28; D gene: TRBD1; J gene: TRBJ1-2; CDR3 DNA: TGTGCCAGCAGTCCACCAGGGACAGGGGGCGACTATGGCTACACCTTC; CDR3 protein: CASSPPGTGGDYGYTF
V gene: TRBV7-3; D gene: TRBD2; J gene: TRBJ2-7; CDR3 DNA: TGTGCCAGCAGCCCTGCTTGGGGGGGCTACGAGCAGTACTTC; CDR3 protein: CASSPAWGGYEQYF
V gene: TRBV9; D gene: -; J gene: TRBJ2-3; CDR3 DNA: TGTGCCAGCAGCGTAGGGGTCGGGGGGCCCGCAGATACGCAGTATTTT; CDR3 protein: CASSVGVGGPADTQYF
V gene: TRBV5-8; D gene: TRBD2; J gene: TRBJ2-3; CDR3 DNA: TGTGCCAGCAGCTTGGGCCTCGGGACTAGCGGGACAGATACGCAGTATTTT; CDR3 protein: CASSLGLGTSGTDTQYF
V gene: TRBV11-2; D gene: TRBD2; J gene: TRBJ2-3; CDR3 DNA: TGTGCCAGCAGCCGCTACTCTAGCGGGGGTTGGGATACGCAGTATTTT; CDR3 protein: CASSRYSSGGWDTQYF
V gene: TRBV7-6; D gene: TRBD2; J gene: TRBJ2-7; CDR3 DNA: TGTGCCAGCAGCTTAGGGGCGGGGGCCTACGAGCAGTACTTC; CDR3 protein: CASSLGAGAYEQYF
V gene: TRBV2; D gene: -; J gene: TRBJ2-3; CDR3 DNA: TGTGCCAGCAAAGATCCCCTCGGGGGACCCTCGCTCGTTTGGACTTCAGATACGCAGTATTTT; CDR3 protein: CASKDPLGGPSLVWTSDTQYF
V gene: TRBV19; D gene: -; J gene: TRBJ2-7; CDR3 DNA: TGTGCCAGTAGTGTAGGGAGCCCAGCCTACGAGCAGTACTTC; CDR3 protein: CASSVGSPAYEQYF
V gene: TRBV10-2; D gene: -; J gene: TRBJ1-1; CDR3 DNA: TGCGCCAGCAGAGCGGGTTGGGGAGGGACTGAAGCTTTCTTT; CDR3 protein: CASRAGWGGTEAFF
V gene: TRBV9; D gene: -; J gene: TRBJ2-3; CDR3 DNA: TGTGCCAGCAGCGCCTTGGGGCGGCGGGGTAACCCCCTCACAGATACGCAGTATTTT; CDR3 protein: CASSALGRRGNPLTDTQYF
V gene: TRBV29-1; D gene: -; J gene: TRBJ1-1; CDR3 DNA: TGCAGCGTTCAGGGCCGAACTGAAGCTTTCTTT; CDR3 protein: CSVQGRTEAFF
V gene: TRBV7-9; D gene: -; J gene: TRBJ2-5; CDR3 DNA: TGTGCCAGCAGCTTAGTAAGGGGTACTGGGGAGACCCAGTACTTC; CDR3 protein: CASSLVRGTGETQYF
V gene: TRBV7-9; D gene: TRBD1; J gene: TRBJ2-3; CDR3 DNA: TGTGCCAGCAGCCTAAGCAGGACAGGGGTCTTAGGGGATACGCAGTATTTT; CDR3 protein: CASSLSRTGVLGDTQYF
V gene: TRBV28; D gene: TRBD1; J gene: TRBJ2-1; CDR3 DNA: TGTGCCAGCAGTCCCCAGAGGGGGCAATACAATGAGCAGTTCTTC; CDR3 protein: CASSPQRGQYNEQFF
V gene: TRBV5-1; D gene: TRBD1; J gene: TRBJ1-1; CDR3 DNA: TGCGCCAGCACCGGACAGGGGGGGGCCACTGAAGCTTTCTTT; CDR3 protein: CASTGQGGATEAFF
V gene: TRBV30; D gene: -; J gene: TRBJ1-2; CDR3 DNA: TGTGCCTGGACTCGACCCGACAGGATGAGGGGGGGCTACACCTTC; CDR3 protein: CAWTRPDRMRGGYTF
V gene: TRBV5-5; D gene: -; J gene: TRBJ1-5; CDR3 DNA: TGTGCCAGCAGCCCAGAGCCGGGACACCCTAGCAATCAGCCCCAGCATTTT; CDR3 protein: CASSPEPGHPSNQPQHF
V gene: TRBV10-3; D gene: TRBD2; J gene: TRBJ2-5; CDR3 DNA: TGTGCCAGCTCTGGCGGGGGGGCCTCCGAGACCCAGTACTTC; CDR3 protein: CASSGGGASETQYF
V gene: TRBV19; D gene: -; J gene: TRBJ2-7; CDR3 DNA: TGTGCCAGTAGTCGATACAGGGTTTTTGGGAACGAGCAGTACTTC; CDR3 protein: CASSRYRVFGNEQYF
V gene: TRBV11-1; D gene: -; J gene: TRBJ2-7; CDR3 DNA: TGTGCCAGCAGCTTAGGAGGGACAAGAACCTACGAGCAGTACTTC; CDR3 protein: CASSLGGTRTYEQYF
V gene: TRBV11-3; D gene: TRBD2; J gene: TRBJ2-2; CDR3 DNA: TGTGCCAGCAGCTCCAGCGGGCGGGGGGAGCAGAACACCGGGGAGCTGTTTTTT; CDR3 protein: CASSSSGRGEQNTGELFF
V gene: TRBV15; D gene: TRBD1; J gene: TRBJ2-2; CDR3 DNA: TGTGCCACCAAGGGACAGGGGGTCACCGAGGAGCTGTTTTTT; CDR3 protein: CATKGQGVTEELFF
V gene: TRBV19; D gene: -; J gene: TRBJ1-1; CDR3 DNA: TGTGCCAGTAGTAAGCTAGGGGCGAACACTGAAGCTTTCTTT; CDR3 protein: CASSKLGANTEAFF
V gene: TRBV19; D gene: -; J gene: TRBJ1-6; CDR3 DNA: TGTGCCAGTACCGGGGGTCTTAATTCACCCCTCCACTTT; CDR3 protein: CASTGGLNSPLHF
V gene: TRBV7-6; D gene: TRBD2; J gene: TRBJ2-2; CDR3 DNA: TGTGCCAGCACCATTATCGGGGGGGCCGGGGAGCTGTTTTTT; CDR3 protein: CASTIIGGAGELFF
V gene: TRBV28; D gene: -; J gene: TRBJ2-7; CDR3 DNA: TGTGCCAGCAGTTTTGAACAGGCCACCCCCTACGAGCAGTACTTC; CDR3 protein: CASSFEQATPYEQYF
V gene: TRBV7-9; D gene: -; J gene: TRBJ1-1; CDR3 DNA: TGTGCCAGCAACTCCCAAGGAGGGGCCAGGGATAAAGCTTTCTTT; CDR3 protein: CASNSQGGARDKAFF